What follows are 15 T cell receptor beta chains derived from one specimen sequenced in a study of cytomegalovirus exposure and HLA in healthy donors. PCR primers comprised 60 Vbeta and 13 Jbeta primers. Clones were read by immunoSEQ multiplex PCR, and TCRdb kept only the in-frame ones, dropping some. The table for this sample gives some 89,000 clones. Sequenced material: PBMCs. The receptors were sampled from a woman aged 25 to 39 in good health and CMV-seronegative.

The CDR3 nucleotides are TGTGCCAGCAGTTTAAGTTGGAGGACAGATACGCAGTATTTT. It codes for CASSLSWRTDTQYF. This rearrangement joins TRBV27 to TRBJ2-3, with D tentatively TRBD2 (5 bases). Per germline, CDR1 MNHEY and CDR2 SMNVEV (reference sequence). There are 14 residues in the CDR3. Trimming removed 2 bases at V and 3 bases at J, with 9 bases between.

The genes are TRBV7-9 and TRBJ2-5, with TRBD2 matching over 11 bases. V lost 6 bases and J lost 7; bases outside the gene matches: 13. This CDR3 comprises 16 residues. CDR1 is SEHNR and CDR2 is FQNEAQ in the germline V gene (reference sequence). CDR3 coding DNA: TGTGCCAGCAGTCCCCTGACTAGCGGGGAGTACGCGACCCAGTACTTC. It codes for CASSPLTSGEYATQYF.

The chain uses TRBV15 and TRBJ2-3; the D is unclear. This CDR3 contains 12 residues. Germline CDR1 is LNHNV and CDR2 is YYDKDF (reference sequence). V was pared by 2 bases and J by 2 bases, with 2 bases between. The CDR3 DNA is TGTGCCACCAGCAGACACACAGATACGCAGTATTTT. This gives the protein CATSRHTDTQYF.

The genes are TRBV7-8 and TRBJ2-5, with D maybe TRBD2 (6 bases). The germline gives CDR1 SGHVS, CDR2 FQNEAQ. V gave up 5 bases and J gave up 5 bases, with 15 bases separating them. This CDR3 has 14 residues. The CDR3 reads CASSRGRGLETQYF. The CDR3 nucleotides read TGTGCCAGCAGCCGCGGGCGGGGCTTGGAGACCCAGTACTTC.

This CDR3 reads CASSWDRANTEAFF. CDR3 DNA sequence: TGCGCCAGCAGCTGGGACAGGGCGAACACTGAAGCTTTCTTT. V is TRBV5-1 and J is TRBJ1-1; TRBD1 matches 9 bases. Per germline, CDR1 SGHRS and CDR2 YFSETQ. The CDR3 contains 14 residues. J gave up 1 base and V 3 bases, and 1 base lay outside the gene matches. Based on the CDR3 plus reference TRBV5-1 and TRBJ1-1, the full variable domain is KAGVTQTPRYLIKTRGQQVTLSCSPISGHRSVSWYQQTPGQGLQFLFEYFSETQRNKGNFPGRFSGRQFSNSRSEMNVSTLELGDSALYLCASSWDRANTEAFFGQGTRLTVV.

The chain employs TRBV19 and TRBJ1-1; possible D gene TRBD1, 6 bases. Trimming cost V 6 bases and J 5 bases, with 16 bases left between them. CDR1 is LNHDA, CDR2 SQIVND, per germline (reference sequence). This CDR3 is 14 amino acids long. The CDR3 here is CASRLQTGRTEAFF. The CDR3 nucleotides read TGTGCCAGTAGACTTCAGACAGGACGGACTGAAGCTTTCTTT.

The rearrangement joins TRBV2 to TRBJ1-1, with a possible D match to TRBD1 (5 bases). Between the trimmed V and J ends, which lost 8 bases and 1 base, there was a span of 11 bases. The CDR3 has 13 amino acids. CDR1 and CDR2 from the germline V gene are SNHLY and FYNNEI. CDR3 nucleotide sequence: TGTGCCAGCGGGGGGGAGAGGAACACTGAAGCTTTCTTT. Translated, it gives CASGGERNTEAFF.

J is TRBJ1-5 and V is TRBV5-8, with D unclear. The CDR3 extends over 12 amino acids. V dropped 4 bases and J dropped 6 bases, with 8 bases sitting between them. Germline V gives CDR1 SGHTS, CDR2 YDEGEE. The CDR3 region is CASSPKAQPQHF. The CDR3, as DNA: TGTGCCAGCAGCCCTAAAGCTCAGCCCCAGCATTTT.

The rearrangement links TRBV7-2 to TRBJ2-2; no reliable D call. Trimming left V 5 bases short and J 0 bases short, with 7 bases between. The CDR3 totals 14 residues. Looked up from germline, CDR1 is SGHTA and CDR2 is FQGNSA. CDR3 sequence (DNA): TGTGCCAGCAGCCGCAGTGCGAACACCGGGGAGCTGTTTTTT. Translated: CASSRSANTGELFF.

V is TRBV19 and J is TRBJ2-1; 13 bases agree with TRBD2. V lost 3 bases and J lost 9; bases outside the gene matches: 11. This CDR3 region has 17 residues. CDR1 and CDR2 from the germline V gene are LNHDA and SQIVND (reference sequence). DNA of the CDR3: TGTGCCAGTAGTATTAGAGGACTAGCGGGAGAAGATGGTGAGCAGTTCTTC. This translates into CASSIRGLAGEDGEQFF.

This chain joins TRBV5-1 and TRBJ2-3, with 7 positions matching TRBD2. This CDR3 has 16 amino acids. After removal of 3 bases from V and 4 bases from J, the junction contained 11 bases not matched to a gene. Germline V gene data show CDR1 as SGHRS and CDR2 as YFSETQ. In DNA, the CDR3 is TGCGCCAGCAGCTCTGGTCTGGCGGGAGTATCAGATACGCAGTATTTT. Encoded protein: CASSSGLAGVSDTQYF.

This chain connects TRBV7-2 to TRBJ1-2; 7 bases fit TRBD1. This CDR3 has 15 amino acids. V lost 5 bases and J lost 7; bases outside the gene matches: 13. Per the germline V gene, CDR1 is SGHTA and CDR2 is FQGNSA. CDR3: CASSLNLQGTGGYTF. The DNA of the CDR3 is TGTGCCAGCAGCCTAAACTTACAGGGGACTGGTGGCTACACCTTC.

On this clone: Other DNA sequences from this sample encode an identical CDR3 as well. The V call is TRBV28, the J call TRBJ1-2, with 9 positions matching TRBD1. The trim removed 6 bases at V and 8 bases at J, leaving 7 bases unmatched. Germline V lookup: CDR1 MDHEN, CDR2 SYDVKM. This CDR3 is 13 amino acids long. As DNA, the CDR3 is TGTGCCAGCAGCTCGGGACAGGGAGGAGGCTACACCTTC. Translation: CASSSGQGGGYTF.

The chain links TRBV18 to TRBJ2-2; tentatively, D is TRBD2 (6 bases). The CDR3 totals 14 residues. Trimming removed 0 bases from V and 5 bases from J, with 7 bases in between. CDR1 KGHSH and CDR2 LQKENI come from the germline V gene. CDR3: CASSPPAGTGELFF. Written as DNA, the CDR3 is TGTGCCAGCTCACCACCCGCGGGGACCGGGGAGCTGTTTTTT.

The rearrangement links TRBV19 to TRBJ1-6; D remains ambiguous. Per germline, CDR1 LNHDA and CDR2 SQIVND (reference sequence). Trimming removed 2 bases at V and 8 bases at J, with 10 bases between. The CDR3 has 14 amino acids. The CDR3 here is CASSIPEADSPLHF. In nucleotides, the CDR3 is TGTGCCAGTAGTATACCCGAGGCGGATTCACCCCTCCACTTT.